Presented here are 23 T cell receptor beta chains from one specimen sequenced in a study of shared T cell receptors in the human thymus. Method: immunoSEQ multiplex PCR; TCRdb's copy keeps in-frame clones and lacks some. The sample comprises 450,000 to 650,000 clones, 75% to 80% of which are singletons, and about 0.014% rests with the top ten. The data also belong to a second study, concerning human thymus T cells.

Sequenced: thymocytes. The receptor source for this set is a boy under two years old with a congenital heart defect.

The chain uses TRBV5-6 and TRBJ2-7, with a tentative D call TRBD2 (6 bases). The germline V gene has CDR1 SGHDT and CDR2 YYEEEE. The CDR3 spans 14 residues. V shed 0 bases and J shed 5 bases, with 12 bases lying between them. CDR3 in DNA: TGTGCCAGCAGCTTGGCCGGGAGTGTCCACGAGCAGTACTTC. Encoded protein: CASSLAGSVHEQYF.

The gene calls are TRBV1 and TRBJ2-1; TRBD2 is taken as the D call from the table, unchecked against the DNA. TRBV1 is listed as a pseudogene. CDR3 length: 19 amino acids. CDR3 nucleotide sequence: TGCACCAGCAGCCAAGACCGACCCGGGACTAGCGGCCTACAGGGTGAGCAGTTCTTC. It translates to CTSSQDRPGTSGLQGEQFF.

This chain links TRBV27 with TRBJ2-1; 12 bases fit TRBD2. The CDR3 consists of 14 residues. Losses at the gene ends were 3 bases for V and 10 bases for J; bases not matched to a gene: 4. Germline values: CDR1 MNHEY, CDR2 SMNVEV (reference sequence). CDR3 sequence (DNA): TGTGCCAGCAGTTTCCTAGCGGGAGGGGGAGAGCAGTTCTTC. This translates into CASSFLAGGGEQFF.

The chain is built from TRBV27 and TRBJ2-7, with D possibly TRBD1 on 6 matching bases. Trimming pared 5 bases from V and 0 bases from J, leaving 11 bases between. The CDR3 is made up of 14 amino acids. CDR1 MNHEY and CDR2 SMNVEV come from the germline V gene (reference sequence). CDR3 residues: CASSRDISSYEQYF. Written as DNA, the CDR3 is TGTGCCAGCAGTCGGGACATTTCCTCCTACGAGCAGTACTTC.

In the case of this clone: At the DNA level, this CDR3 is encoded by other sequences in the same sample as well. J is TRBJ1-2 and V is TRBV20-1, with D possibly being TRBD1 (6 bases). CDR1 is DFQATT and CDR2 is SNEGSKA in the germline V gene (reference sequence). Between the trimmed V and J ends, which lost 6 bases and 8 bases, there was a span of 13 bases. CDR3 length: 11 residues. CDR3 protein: CSAVRGYGYTF. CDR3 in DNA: TGCAGTGCCGTTAGGGGGTACGGCTACACCTTC.

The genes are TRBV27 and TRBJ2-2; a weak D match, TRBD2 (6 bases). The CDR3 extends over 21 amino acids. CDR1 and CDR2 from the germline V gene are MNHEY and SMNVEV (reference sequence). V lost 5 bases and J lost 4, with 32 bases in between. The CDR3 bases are TGTGCCAGCAGTCTAGCCCCGGAGGGCAGGGTAATAGCGGATTCCACCGGGGAGCTGTTTTTT. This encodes CASSLAPEGRVIADSTGELFF.

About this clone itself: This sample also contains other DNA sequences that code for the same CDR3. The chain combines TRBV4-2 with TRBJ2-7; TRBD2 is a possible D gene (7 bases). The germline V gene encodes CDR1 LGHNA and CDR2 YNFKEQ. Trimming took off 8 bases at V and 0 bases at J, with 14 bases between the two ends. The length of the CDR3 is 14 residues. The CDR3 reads CASSRGAYSYEQYF. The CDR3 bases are TGTGCCAGCTCACGGGGGGCCTACTCCTACGAGCAGTACTTC.

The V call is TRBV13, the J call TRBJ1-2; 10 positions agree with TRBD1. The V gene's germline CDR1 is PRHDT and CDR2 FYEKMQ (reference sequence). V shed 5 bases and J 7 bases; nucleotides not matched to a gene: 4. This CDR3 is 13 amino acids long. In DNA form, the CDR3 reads TGTGCCAGCAGCAGGGACAGGGGAACTGGCTACACCTTC. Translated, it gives CASSRDRGTGYTF.

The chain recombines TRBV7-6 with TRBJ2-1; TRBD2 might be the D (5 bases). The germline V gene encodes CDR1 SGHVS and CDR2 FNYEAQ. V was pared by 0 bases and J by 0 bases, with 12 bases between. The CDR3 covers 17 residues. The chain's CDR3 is CASSLAARGSSYNEQFF. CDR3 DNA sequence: TGTGCCAGCAGCTTAGCAGCCCGGGGTAGCTCCTACAATGAGCAGTTCTTC.

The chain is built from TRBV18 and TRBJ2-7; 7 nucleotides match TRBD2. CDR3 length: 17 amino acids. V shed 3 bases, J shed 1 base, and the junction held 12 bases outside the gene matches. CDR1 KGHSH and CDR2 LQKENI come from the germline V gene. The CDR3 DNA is TGTGCCAGCTCACCCCCGCTGGTGGGAGGGAGATCCTACGAGCAGTACTTC. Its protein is CASSPPLVGGRSYEQYF.

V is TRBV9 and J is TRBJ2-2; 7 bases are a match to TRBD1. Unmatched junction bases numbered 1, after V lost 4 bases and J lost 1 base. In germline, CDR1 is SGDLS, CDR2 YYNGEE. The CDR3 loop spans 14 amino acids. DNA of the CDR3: TGTGCCAGCAGCACAGGGGAGAACACCGGGGAGCTGTTTTTT. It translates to CASSTGENTGELFF.

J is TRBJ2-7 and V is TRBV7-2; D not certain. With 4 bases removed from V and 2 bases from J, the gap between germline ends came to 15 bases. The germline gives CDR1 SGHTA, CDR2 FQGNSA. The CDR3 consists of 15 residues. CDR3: CASSSWPFRPYEQYF. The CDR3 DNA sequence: TGTGCCAGCAGCTCATGGCCGTTTCGCCCCTACGAGCAGTACTTC.

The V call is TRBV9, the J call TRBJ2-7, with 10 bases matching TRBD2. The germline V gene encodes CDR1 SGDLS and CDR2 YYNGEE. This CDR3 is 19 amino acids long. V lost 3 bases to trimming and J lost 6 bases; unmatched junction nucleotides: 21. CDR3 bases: TGTGCCAGCAGCGCTCGGGGCCTAGCGGGAGTACGCCCGCAGGGCGAGCAGTACTTC. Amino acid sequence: CASSARGLAGVRPQGEQYF.

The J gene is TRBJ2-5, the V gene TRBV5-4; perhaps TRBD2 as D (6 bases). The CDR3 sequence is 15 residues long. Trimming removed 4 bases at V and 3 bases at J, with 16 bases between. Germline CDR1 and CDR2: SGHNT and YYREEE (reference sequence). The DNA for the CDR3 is TGTGCCAGCAGCCTTTCGGGACTGGGGAAAGAGACCCAGTACTTC. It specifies CASSLSGLGKETQYF.

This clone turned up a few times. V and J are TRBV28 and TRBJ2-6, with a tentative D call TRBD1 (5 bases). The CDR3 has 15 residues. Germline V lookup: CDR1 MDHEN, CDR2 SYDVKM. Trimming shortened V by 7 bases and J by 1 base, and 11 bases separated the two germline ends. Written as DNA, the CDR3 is TGTGCCAGCACCCACCCAGGGTCTGGGGCCAACGTCCTGACTTTC. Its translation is CASTHPGSGANVLTF. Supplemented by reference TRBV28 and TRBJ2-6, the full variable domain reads DVKVTQSSRYLVKRTGEKVFLECVQDMDHENMFWYRQDPGLGLRLIYFSYDVKMKEKGDIPEGYSVSREKKERFSLILESASTNQTSMYLCASTHPGSGANVLTFGAGSRLTVL.

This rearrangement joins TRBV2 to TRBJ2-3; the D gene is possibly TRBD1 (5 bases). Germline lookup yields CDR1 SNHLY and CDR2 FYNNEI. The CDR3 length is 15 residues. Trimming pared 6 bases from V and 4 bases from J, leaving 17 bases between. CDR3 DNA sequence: TGTGCCAGCAGGGGCCCAGGGATTCCGTCAGATACGCAGTATTTT. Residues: CASRGPGIPSDTQYF.

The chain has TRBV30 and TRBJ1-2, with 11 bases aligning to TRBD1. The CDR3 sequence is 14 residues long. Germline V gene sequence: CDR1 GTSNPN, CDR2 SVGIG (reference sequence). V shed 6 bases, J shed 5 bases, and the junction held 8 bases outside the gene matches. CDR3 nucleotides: TGTGCCTGCCCGGGACAGGGGGGTCGGTATGGCTACACCTTC. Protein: CACPGQGGRYGYTF.

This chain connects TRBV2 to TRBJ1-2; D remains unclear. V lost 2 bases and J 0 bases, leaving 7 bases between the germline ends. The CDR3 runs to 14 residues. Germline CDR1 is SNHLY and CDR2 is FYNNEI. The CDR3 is CASSEQQTNYGYTF. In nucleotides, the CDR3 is TGTGCCAGCAGTGAACAACAGACTAACTATGGCTACACCTTC.

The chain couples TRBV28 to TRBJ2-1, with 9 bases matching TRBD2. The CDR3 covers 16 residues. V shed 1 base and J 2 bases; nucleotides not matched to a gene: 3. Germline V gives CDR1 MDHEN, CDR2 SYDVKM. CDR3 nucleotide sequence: TGTGCCAGCAGTTTATTGCGGGAGGGCCCCTACAATGAGCAGTTCTTC. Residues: CASSLLREGPYNEQFF.

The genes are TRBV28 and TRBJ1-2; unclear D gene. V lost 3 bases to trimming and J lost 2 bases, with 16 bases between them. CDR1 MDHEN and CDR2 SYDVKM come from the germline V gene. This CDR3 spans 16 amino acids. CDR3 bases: TGTGCCAGCAGTTTTGGTCCGGCAGGAAGAAACTATGGCTACACCTTC. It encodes CASSFGPAGRNYGYTF.

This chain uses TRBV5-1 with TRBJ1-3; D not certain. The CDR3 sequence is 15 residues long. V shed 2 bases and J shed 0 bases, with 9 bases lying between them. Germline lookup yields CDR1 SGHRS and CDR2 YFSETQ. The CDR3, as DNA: TGCGCCAGCAGCTTCCACGGGTACTCTGGAAACACCATATATTTT. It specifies CASSFHGYSGNTIYF. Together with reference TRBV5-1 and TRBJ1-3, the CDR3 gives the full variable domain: KAGVTQTPRYLIKTRGQQVTLSCSPISGHRSVSWYQQTPGQGLQFLFEYFSETQRNKGNFPGRFSGRQFSNSRSEMNVSTLELGDSALYLCASSFHGYSGNTIYFGEGSWLTVV.

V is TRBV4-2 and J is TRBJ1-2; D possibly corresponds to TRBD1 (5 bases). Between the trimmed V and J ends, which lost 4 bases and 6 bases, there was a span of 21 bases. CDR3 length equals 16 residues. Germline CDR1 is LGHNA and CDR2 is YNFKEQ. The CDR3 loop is CASSLGQEGLWDGYTF. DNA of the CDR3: TGTGCCAGCAGCCTAGGGCAGGAGGGGTTATGGGATGGCTACACCTTC.

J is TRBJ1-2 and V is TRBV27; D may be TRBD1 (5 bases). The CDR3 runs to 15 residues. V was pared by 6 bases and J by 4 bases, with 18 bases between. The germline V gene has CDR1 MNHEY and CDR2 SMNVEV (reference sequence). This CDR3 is CASSPLIGRAYGYTF. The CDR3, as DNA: TGTGCCAGCAGCCCCCTTATCGGCAGGGCCTATGGCTACACCTTC.